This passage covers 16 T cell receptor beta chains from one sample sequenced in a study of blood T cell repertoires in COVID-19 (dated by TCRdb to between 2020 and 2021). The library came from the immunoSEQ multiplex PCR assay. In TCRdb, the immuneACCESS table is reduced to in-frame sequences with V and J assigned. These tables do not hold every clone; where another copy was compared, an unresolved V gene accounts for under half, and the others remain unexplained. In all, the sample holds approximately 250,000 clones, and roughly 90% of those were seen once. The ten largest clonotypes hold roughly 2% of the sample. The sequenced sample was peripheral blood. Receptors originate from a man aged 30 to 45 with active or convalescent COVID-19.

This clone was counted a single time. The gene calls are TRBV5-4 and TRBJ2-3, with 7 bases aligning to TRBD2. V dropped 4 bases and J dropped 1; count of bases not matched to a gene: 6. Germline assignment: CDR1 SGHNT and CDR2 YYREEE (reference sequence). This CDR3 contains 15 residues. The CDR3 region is CASSPTSRRTDTQYF. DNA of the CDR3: TGTGCCAGCAGCCCGACTAGCAGGCGCACAGATACGCAGTATTTT.

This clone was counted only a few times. The CDR3 protein is CASSPEDREKETQYF. CDR3 nucleotide sequence: TGTGCCAGCAGCCCGGAGGACAGGGAGAAGGAGACCCAGTACTTC. The chain links TRBV13 to TRBJ2-5; 8 nucleotides match TRBD1. Germline V gives CDR1 PRHDT, CDR2 FYEKMQ (reference sequence). V trimming: 5 bases; J trimming: 5 bases; junction bases outside the gene matches: 10. CDR3 length: 15 amino acids.

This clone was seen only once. In DNA form, the CDR3 reads TGTGCCAGTAGTATCCGAGGACTAGCGGGGGCTCTGGGCACCGGGGAGCTGTTTTTT. The encoded protein is CASSIRGLAGALGTGELFF. This chain links TRBV19 with TRBJ2-2; 13 positions match TRBD2. CDR1 and CDR2 from the germline V gene are LNHDA and SQIVND (reference sequence). The CDR3 loop spans 19 amino acids. The V segment lost 3 bases and the J segment 4 bases; nucleotides outside the gene matches: 11.

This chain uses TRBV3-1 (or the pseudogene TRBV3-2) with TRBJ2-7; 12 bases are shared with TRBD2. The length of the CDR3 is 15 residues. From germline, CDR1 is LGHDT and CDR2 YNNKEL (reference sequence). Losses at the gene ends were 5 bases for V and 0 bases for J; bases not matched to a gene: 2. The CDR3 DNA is TGTGCCAGCAGCTTACTAGCGGGGGGCTCCTACGAGCAGTACTTC. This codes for CASSLLAGGSYEQYF.

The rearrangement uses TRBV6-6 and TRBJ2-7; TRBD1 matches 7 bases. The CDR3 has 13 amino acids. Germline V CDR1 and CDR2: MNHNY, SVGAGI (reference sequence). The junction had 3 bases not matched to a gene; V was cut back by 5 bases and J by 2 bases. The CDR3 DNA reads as TGTGCCAGCAGTCCCGGGACAGCCTACGAGCAGTACTTC. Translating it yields CASSPGTAYEQYF.

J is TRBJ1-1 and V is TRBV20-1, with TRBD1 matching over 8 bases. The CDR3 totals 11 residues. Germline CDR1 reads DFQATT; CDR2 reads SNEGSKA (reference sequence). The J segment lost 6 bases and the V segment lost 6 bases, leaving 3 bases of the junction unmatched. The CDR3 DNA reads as TGCAGTGCACAGACAGGGGCTGAAGCTTTCTTT. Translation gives CSAQTGAEAFF.

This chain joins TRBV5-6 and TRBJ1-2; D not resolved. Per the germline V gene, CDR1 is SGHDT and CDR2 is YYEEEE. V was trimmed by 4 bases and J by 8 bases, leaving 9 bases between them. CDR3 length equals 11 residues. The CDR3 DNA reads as TGTGCCAGCAGCGACACCTGGGGCTACACCTTC. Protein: CASSDTWGYTF.

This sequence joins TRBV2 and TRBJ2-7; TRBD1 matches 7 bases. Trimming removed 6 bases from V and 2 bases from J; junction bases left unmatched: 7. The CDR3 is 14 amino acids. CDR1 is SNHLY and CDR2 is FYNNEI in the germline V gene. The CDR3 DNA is TGTGCCAGCAGACTACAAACAGGGGCCTACGAGCAGTACTTC. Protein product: CASRLQTGAYEQYF.

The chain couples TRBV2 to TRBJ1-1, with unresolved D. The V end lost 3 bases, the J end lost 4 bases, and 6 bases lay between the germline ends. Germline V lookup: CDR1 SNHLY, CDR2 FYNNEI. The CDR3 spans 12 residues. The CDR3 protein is CASSDSGTEAFF. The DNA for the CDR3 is TGTGCCAGCAGTGATTCGGGCACTGAAGCTTTCTTT.

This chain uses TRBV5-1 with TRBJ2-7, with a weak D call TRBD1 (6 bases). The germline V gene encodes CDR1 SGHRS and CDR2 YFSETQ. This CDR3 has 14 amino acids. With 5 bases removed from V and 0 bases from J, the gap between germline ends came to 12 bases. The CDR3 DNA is TGCGCCAGCAGACGACAGGATCTCTCCTACGAGCAGTACTTC. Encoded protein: CASRRQDLSYEQYF.

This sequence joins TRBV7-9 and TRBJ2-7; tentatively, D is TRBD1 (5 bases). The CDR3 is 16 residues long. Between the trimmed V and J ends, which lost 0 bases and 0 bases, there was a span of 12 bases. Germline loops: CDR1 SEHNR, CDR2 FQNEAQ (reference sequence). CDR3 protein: CASSLAQGPSSYEQYF. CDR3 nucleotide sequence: TGTGCCAGCAGCTTAGCGCAGGGCCCTAGCTCCTACGAGCAGTACTTC.

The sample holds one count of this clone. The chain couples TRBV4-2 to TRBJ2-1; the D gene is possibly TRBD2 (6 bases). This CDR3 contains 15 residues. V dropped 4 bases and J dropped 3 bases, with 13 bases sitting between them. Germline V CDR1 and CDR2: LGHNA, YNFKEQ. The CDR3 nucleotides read TGTGCCAGCAGCCCAATCTCCGGGAGCTACAATGAGCAGTTCTTC. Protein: CASSPISGSYNEQFF.

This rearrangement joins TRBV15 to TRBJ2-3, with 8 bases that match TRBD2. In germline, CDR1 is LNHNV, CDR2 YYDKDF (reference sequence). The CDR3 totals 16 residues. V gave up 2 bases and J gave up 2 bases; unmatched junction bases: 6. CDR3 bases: TGTGCCACCAGCAGAAATAAAGCGGGGGTCACAGATACGCAGTATTTT. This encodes CATSRNKAGVTDTQYF.

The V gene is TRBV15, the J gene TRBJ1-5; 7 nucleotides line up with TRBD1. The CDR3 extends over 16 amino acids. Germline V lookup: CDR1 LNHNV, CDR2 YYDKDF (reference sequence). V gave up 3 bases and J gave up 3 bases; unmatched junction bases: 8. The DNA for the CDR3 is TGTGCCACCAGCAGCGGGACAGCCGTTAACAATCAGCCCCAGCATTTT. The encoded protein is CATSSGTAVNNQPQHF.

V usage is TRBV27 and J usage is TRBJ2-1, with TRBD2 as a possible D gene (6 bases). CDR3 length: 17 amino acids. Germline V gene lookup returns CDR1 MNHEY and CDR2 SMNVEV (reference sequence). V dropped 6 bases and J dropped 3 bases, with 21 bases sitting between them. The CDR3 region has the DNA TGTGCCAGCAGCCTACCGGGAGCCCCTGTGGGCTACAATGAGCAGTTCTTC. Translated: CASSLPGAPVGYNEQFF.

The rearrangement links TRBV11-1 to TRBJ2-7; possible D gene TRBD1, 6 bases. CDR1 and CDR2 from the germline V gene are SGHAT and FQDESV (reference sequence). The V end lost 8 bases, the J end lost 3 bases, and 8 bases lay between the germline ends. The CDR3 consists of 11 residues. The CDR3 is CASGQFYEQYF. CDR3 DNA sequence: TGTGCCAGCGGACAGTTCTACGAGCAGTACTTC.